These 17 T cell receptor beta chains were all obtained from the same sample, sequenced in a study of preoperative IRX-2 immunotherapy in early breast cancer. Measured with immunoSEQ multiplex PCR; TCRdb has only the in-frame clones, and not every one. The data contain under 50,000 clones, 75% to 85% of them singletons. Treatment of the sample: preoperative locoregional IRX-2 cytokine immunotherapy. The sequencing here drew on lymph node tissue, taken after IRX-2 immunotherapy. Receptors were obtained from a human donor with breast cancer.

The rearrangement uses TRBV18 and TRBJ1-1; a possible D gene is TRBD1 (5 bases). The CDR3 consists of 15 residues. Per the germline V gene, CDR1 is KGHSH and CDR2 is LQKENI. The germline V and J ends were trimmed by 3 bases and 2 bases, with 13 bases remaining between them. The CDR3 is CASSPGLGENTEAFF. The CDR3 DNA sequence: TGTGCCAGCTCACCCGGTTTAGGGGAAAACACTGAAGCTTTCTTT.

In nucleotides, the CDR3 is TGTGCCAGCTCACCTCTGGACAGCTACAATGAGCAGTTCTTC. It is translated as CASSPLDSYNEQFF. The chain joins TRBV18 to TRBJ2-1; D is possibly TRBD1 (6 bases). The CDR3 is 14 residues long. Trimming stripped 3 bases from V and 3 bases from J, with 9 bases between. Germline assignment: CDR1 KGHSH and CDR2 LQKENI. The entire variable domain, with the rest obtained from reference TRBV18 and TRBJ2-1, is as follows: NAGVMQNPRHLVRRRGQEARLRCSPMKGHSHVYWYRQLPEEGLKFMVYLQKENIIDESGMPKERFSAEFPKEGPSILRIQQVVRGDSAAYFCASSPLDSYNEQFFGPGTRLTVL.

This chain connects TRBV6-8 to TRBJ1-6; D gene ambiguous. The CDR3 covers 12 residues. Trimming pared 10 bases from V and 13 bases from J, leaving 17 bases between. Germline loops: CDR1 MNHGY, CDR2 SAAAGT. The CDR3 region has the DNA TGTGCCATCATGGACGGTAACTCCCCCCTCCACTTT. Amino acids: CAIMDGNSPLHF.

The sample holds a few counts of this clone. This chain uses TRBV6-8 with TRBJ1-1, with 7 bases that match TRBD1. CDR3 size: 16 residues. Germline V gene data show CDR1 as MNHGY and CDR2 as SAAAGT. Trimming removed 3 bases from V and 4 bases from J; junction bases left unmatched: 11. The CDR3 here is CASSYRVDRPGTEAFF. The CDR3 bases are TGTGCCAGCAGTTATCGAGTGGACAGGCCCGGCACTGAAGCTTTCTTT.

The V and J genes are TRBV7-5 and TRBJ1-1. TRBV7-5 is assigned pseudogene status. The CDR3 is 14 amino acids. The chain's CDR3 is CASSLGSWNTEAFF. CDR3 DNA: TGTGCCAGCAGCTTAGGGAGCTGGAACACTGAAGCTTTCTTT.

The chain combines TRBV11-3 with TRBJ2-3, with TRBD2 identical over 10 bases. The V and J ends lost 5 bases and 0 bases, in that order; junction bases with no gene match: 2. Germline V gene data show CDR1 as SGHNT and CDR2 as YENEEA. CDR3 length: 15 amino acids. CDR3 in amino acids: CASSKLAGSTDTQYF. CDR3 DNA: TGTGCCAGCAGCAAACTAGCGGGGAGCACAGATACGCAGTATTTT.

The chain carries TRBV30 and TRBJ1-4; D remains unclear. This CDR3 contains 14 residues. V shed 0 bases and J shed 7 bases, with 12 bases lying between them. Germline CDR1 is GTSNPN and CDR2 is SVGIG (reference sequence). In DNA form, the CDR3 reads TGTGCCTGGAGTGTCGGCCACGCGGGTGAAAAACTGTTTTTT. Its translation is CAWSVGHAGEKLFF.

This chain's CDR3 is CASSPPQAEAFF. CDR3 coding DNA: TGTGCCAGCTCACCACCCCAGGCTGAAGCTTTCTTT. The chain links TRBV18 to TRBJ1-1; D not resolved. The length of the CDR3 is 12 residues. Germline CDR1 and CDR2: KGHSH and LQKENI. V was clipped by 0 bases and J by 6 bases, with 5 bases between them.

This chain connects TRBV6-8 to TRBJ2-7, with TRBD1 matching over 10 bases. Germline values: CDR1 MNHGY, CDR2 SAAAGT. This CDR3 has 14 amino acids. Germline trimming cut 8 bases from V and 3 bases from J; bases unmatched to any gene: 7. CDR3 loop: CASALDRGIYEQYF. The CDR3 region has the DNA TGTGCCAGCGCCCTGGACAGGGGGATCTACGAGCAGTACTTC.

The chain joins TRBV19 to TRBJ1-5; 10 bases align to TRBD1. V dropped 4 bases and J dropped 0; count of bases not matched to a gene: 3. CDR3 length: 16 residues. Germline V lookup: CDR1 LNHDA, CDR2 SQIVND (reference sequence). The CDR3 region is CASSTRQGASNQPQHF. The CDR3 DNA reads as TGTGCCAGTAGTACCAGACAGGGGGCTAGCAATCAGCCCCAGCATTTT.

The rearrangement joins TRBV6-8 to TRBJ1-5; 9 positions match TRBD1. There are 14 residues in the CDR3. The V and J ends lost 7 bases and 0 bases, in that order; junction bases with no gene match: 1. The germline V gene has CDR1 MNHGY and CDR2 SAAAGT. CDR3 protein: CASKDRGSNQPQHF. The CDR3 nucleotides read TGTGCCAGCAAGGACAGGGGTAGCAATCAGCCCCAGCATTTT.

The chain employs TRBV7-8 and TRBJ1-1; unclear D gene. The CDR3 totals 15 residues. Germline values: CDR1 SGHVS, CDR2 FQNEAQ. Trimming removed 3 bases from V and 4 bases from J, with 15 bases in between. The CDR3 DNA reads as TGTGCCAGCAGCTTGGTGTGGGAGGCGGTCACTGAAGCTTTCTTT. Protein sequence: CASSLVWEAVTEAFF.

V and J are TRBV6-8 and TRBJ1-1; 9 bases are a match to TRBD1. Germline lookup yields CDR1 MNHGY and CDR2 SAAAGT. The length of the CDR3 is 13 residues. V lost 5 bases to trimming and J lost 4 bases; unmatched junction nucleotides: 2. The CDR3 bases are TGTGCCAGCAGTCGACAGGGGGGCACTGAAGCTTTCTTT. It is translated as CASSRQGGTEAFF.

This chain joins TRBV6-8 and TRBJ1-1, with TRBD1 as a possible D gene (5 bases). The CDR3 extends over 13 amino acids. Looked up from germline, CDR1 is MNHGY and CDR2 is SAAAGT. V lost 8 bases and J lost 3, with 13 bases in between. CDR3: CASAQGPDTEAFF. For the CDR3, the DNA is TGTGCCAGCGCCCAGGGTCCGGACACTGAAGCTTTCTTT.

The gene calls are TRBV6-8 and TRBJ1-3; a weak D match, TRBD1 (5 bases). Germline V gives CDR1 MNHGY, CDR2 SAAAGT. V was clipped by 5 bases and J by 0 bases, with 14 bases between them. This CDR3 has 16 residues. The CDR3 is CASSAPGSPSGNTIYF. In DNA, the CDR3 is TGTGCCAGCAGTGCACCAGGGTCTCCCTCTGGAAACACCATATATTTT.

This clone was seen once. The genes are TRBV29-1 and TRBJ1-2, with D possibly matching TRBD1 (5 bases). Germline CDR1 is SQVTM and CDR2 is ANQGSEA. The CDR3 contains 14 residues. The V end was cut by 0 bases, the J end by 2 bases, with 10 bases between. The CDR3 DNA sequence: TGCAGCGTTGAAGAAGGCAGGGTAAACTATGGCTACACCTTC. This sequence encodes CSVEEGRVNYGYTF. Using reference TRBV29-1 and TRBJ1-2 for the parts outside the CDR3, the full variable domain is SAVISQKPSRDICQRGTSLTIQCQVDSQVTMMFWYRQQPGQSLTLIATANQGSEATYESGFVIDKFPISRPNLTFSTLTVSNMSPEDSSIYLCSVEEGRVNYGYTFGSGTRLTVV.

This sequence joins TRBV6-7 and TRBJ2-7; D call uncertain. TRBV6-7 is labeled an ORF, and its function is uncertain. This CDR3 has 19 amino acids. The V end lost 7 bases, the J end lost 0 bases, and 28 bases lay between the germline ends. This CDR3 reads CASTYPEVEMGVGSYEQYF. Written as DNA, the CDR3 is TGTGCCAGCACCTACCCCGAAGTAGAGATGGGTGTAGGCTCCTACGAGCAGTACTTC.